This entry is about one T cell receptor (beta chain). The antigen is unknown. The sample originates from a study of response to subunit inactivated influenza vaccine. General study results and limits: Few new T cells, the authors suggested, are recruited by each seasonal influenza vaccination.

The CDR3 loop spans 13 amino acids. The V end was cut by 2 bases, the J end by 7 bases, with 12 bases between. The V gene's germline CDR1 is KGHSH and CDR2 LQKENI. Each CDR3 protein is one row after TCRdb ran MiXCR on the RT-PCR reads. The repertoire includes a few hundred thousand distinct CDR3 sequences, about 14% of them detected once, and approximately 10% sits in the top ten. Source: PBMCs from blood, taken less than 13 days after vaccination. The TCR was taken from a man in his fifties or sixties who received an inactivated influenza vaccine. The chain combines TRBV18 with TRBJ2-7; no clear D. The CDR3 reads CASSPGKVGEQYF. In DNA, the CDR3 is TGTGCCAGCTCACCAGGAAAGGTGGGGGAGCAGTACTTC.